The 20 T cell receptor beta chains presented below share a single source sample, sequenced in a study of T cells expressing NK-cell markers. TCRdb processed the 5' RACE reads again and assigns one entry to each CDR3 protein, with no DNA. This repertoire includes 150,000 to 200,000 distinct CDR3 sequences. Specimen: blood T cells: a sorted CD56 or NKG2C T cell subset, CD4+ or CD8+ T cells, or bulk PBMC T cells (not recorded which). The origin of the receptors is a woman aged 18 to 69 in good health.

The rearrangement links TRBV12-3 or TRBV12-4 to TRBJ2-4. The CDR3 loop spans 14 amino acids. The CDR3 spells CASSQTVAKNIQYF.

The chain couples TRBV5-1 to TRBJ2-3; TCRdb selects TRBD2, and the lack of DNA leaves this call unchecked. The CDR3 contains 15 residues. The germline V gene has CDR1 SGHRS and CDR2 YFSETQ. CDR3 in amino acids: CASSLSGGALGTQYF.

The chain joins TRBV28 to TRBJ1-4; there is no DNA to check the TCRdb D call of TRBD1. This CDR3 contains 15 residues. Germline CDR1 reads MDHEN; CDR2 reads SYDVKM. The chain's CDR3 is CASSRGQTRNEKLFF.

The chain has TRBV2 and TRBJ1-5; TCRdb indicates TRBD1, and absent DNA this call remains unverified. The CDR3 contains 13 residues. Germline V lookup: CDR1 SNHLY, CDR2 FYNNEI. CDR3 amino acids: CASSVRGNQPQHF.

The chain employs TRBV5-1 and TRBJ1-1. Germline-derived CDR1 and CDR2 are SGHRS and YFSETQ. The CDR3 has 15 residues. This CDR3 is CASSEFQSGNTEAFF.

The chain recombines TRBV12-3 or TRBV12-4 with TRBJ2-5. This CDR3 comprises 14 residues. The CDR3 reads CASSLRRRQETQYF.

The CDR3 here is CASTGTGELMRYNEQFF. The chain carries TRBV6-1 and TRBJ2-1; TCRdb returns TRBD1, unconfirmable since there is no DNA. CDR1 MNHNS and CDR2 SASEGT come from the germline V gene. The CDR3 sequence is 17 residues long.

This chain connects TRBV7-2 to TRBJ1-6; TCRdb's D gene call, TRBD1, goes unchecked for lack of DNA. Germline CDR1 and CDR2: SGHTA and FQGNSA. The length of the CDR3 is 15 residues. CDR3 sequence: CASSLGGGGGTPLHF.

The chain carries TRBV28 and TRBJ2-7; with no DNA, the TCRdb D assignment of TRBD1 cannot be verified. Germline CDR1 is MDHEN and CDR2 is SYDVKM. CDR3 length equals 13 residues. The CDR3 is CASSMDRTYEQYF. The variable domain in full, completed from reference TRBV28 and TRBJ2-7, reads DVKVTQSSRYLVKRTGEKVFLECVQDMDHENMFWYRQDPGLGLRLIYFSYDVKMKEKGDIPEGYSVSREKKERFSLILESASTNQTSMYLCASSMDRTYEQYFGPGTRLTVT.

The gene calls are TRBV5-1 and TRBJ2-1; TCRdb indicates TRBD1, and absent DNA this call remains unverified. Germline loops: CDR1 SGHRS, CDR2 YFSETQ. This CDR3 is 14 amino acids long. Here the CDR3 reads CASSLGPGYNEQFF.

The rearrangement joins TRBV12-3 or TRBV12-4 to TRBJ2-1; the D call from TCRdb, TRBD1, cannot be confirmed without DNA. The CDR3 has 15 amino acids. The CDR3 loop reads CASSFRAGPYNEQFF.

The rearrangement links TRBV24-1 to TRBJ2-7; TCRdb indicates TRBD1, and absent DNA this call remains unverified. Germline V gene lookup returns CDR1 KGHDR and CDR2 SFDVKD. This CDR3 spans 13 amino acids. CDR3 loop: CATRGEDPYEQYF.

This chain uses TRBV10-3 with TRBJ2-7. The germline gives CDR1 ENHRY, CDR2 SYGVKD. The CDR3 length is 14 residues. CDR3 region: CAISLDRGSYEQYF.

V and J are TRBV7-2 and TRBJ2-1; lacking DNA, the TRBD2 call made by TCRdb goes unchecked. CDR3 length: 15 residues. Per the germline V gene, CDR1 is SGHTA and CDR2 is FQGNSA. CDR3 protein: CASSTGLAGDDEQFF.

The chain links TRBV7-8 to TRBJ2-7; TCRdb names TRBD2, which stays unverified in the absence of DNA. This CDR3 comprises 15 residues. Germline V CDR1 and CDR2: SGHVS, FQNEAQ. Here the CDR3 reads CASSLLPGGPYEQYF. Looking up the rest from reference TRBV7-8 and TRBJ2-7 gives the full variable domain: GAGVSQSPRYKVAKRGQDVALRCDPISGHVSLFWYQQALGQGPEFLTYFQNEAQLDKSGLPSDRFFAERPEGSVSTLKIQRTQQEDSAVYLCASSLLPGGPYEQYFGPGTRLTVT.

This chain uses TRBV7-9 with TRBJ1-1; TCRdb designates TRBD1, a call that cannot be tested without DNA. Germline-derived CDR1 and CDR2 are SEHNR and FQNEAQ (reference sequence). The CDR3 is 15 amino acids. The CDR3 protein is CASSPPRGGNTEAFF.

The V and J genes are TRBV12-3 or TRBV12-4 and TRBJ2-1; TCRdb's D gene call, TRBD2, goes unchecked for lack of DNA. The CDR3 runs to 15 residues. CDR3 loop: CASSLTSGGANEQFF.

The gene calls are TRBV6-1 and TRBJ2-1. CDR3 length: 14 residues. CDR1 is MNHNS, CDR2 SASEGT, per germline. CDR3 in amino acids: CASSDRTSYNEQFF.

The rearrangement links TRBV5-1 to TRBJ1-1; the D call from TCRdb, TRBD1, cannot be confirmed without DNA. Germline CDR1 SGHRS, CDR2 YFSETQ. This CDR3 has 14 residues. This CDR3 is CASSSGQGAPEAFF.

Here the CDR3 reads CASSLQGEEGYTF. The chain links TRBV5-5 to TRBJ1-2; the TCRdb D gene call, TRBD1, has no DNA to confirm it. The germline V gene encodes CDR1 SGHKS and CDR2 YYEKEE (reference sequence). This CDR3 has 13 amino acids.